This TCR beta chain was captured in a study of cytomegalovirus exposure and HLA in healthy donors. Points on this clone: Its antigen is still unknown.

General observations from the study: Association of around 17,000 TCR beta sequences with HLA alleles was found at 0.05 false discovery rate in a later analysis.

Use of 60 Vbeta and 13 Jbeta primers characterized the PCR. Sequencing used immunoSEQ multiplex PCR; TCRdb keeps in-frame clones, though not all of them. The sample holds 110,000 to 150,000 clones; about 75% are singletons and the top ten take under 2%. The sample was PBMCs. The clonotype was recovered from a woman in her twenties or thirties in good health and CMV-seronegative.

CDR3 in amino acids: CASSSGEQFF. CDR3 nucleotides: TGTGCCAGTAGCAGTGGCGAGCAGTTCTTC. The rearrangement joins TRBV19 to TRBJ2-1; D is undetermined. The germline V and J ends were trimmed by 6 bases and 10 bases, with 7 bases remaining between them. CDR1 and CDR2 from the germline V gene are LNHDA and SQIVND (reference sequence). This CDR3 is 10 amino acids long.